This TCR beta chain is from a study of shared clonotypes between healthy human individuals. In the original analysis: Junction-only sequences without quality scores came from ImmunoSEQ, so filtering differed. The data were produced by immunoSEQ multiplex PCR, yet TCRdb's version contains in-frame clones alone and is incomplete. The V and J calls and clone size are taken from that table; D and trimming were inferred from the DNA. The profile shows about 2 million clones, 85% to 95% of them singletons. This receptor was obtained from a man between 18 and 29 years old in good health. Sequenced: naive CD4+ T cells sorted from blood. Subset: CD45RA+ positively selected.

CDR3 protein: CASSLHGVEQYF. The CDR3 bases are TGTGCCAGCAGCCTGCATGGGGTCGAGCAGTACTTC. The chain is built from TRBV7-9 and TRBJ2-7; D unclear. Per the germline V gene, CDR1 is SEHNR and CDR2 is FQNEAQ (reference sequence). The CDR3 has 12 amino acids. Between the trimmed V and J ends, which lost 5 bases and 6 bases, there was a span of 11 bases.